Listed below are T cell receptor beta chains from one sample, sequenced in a study of response to subunit inactivated influenza vaccine. Each CDR3 protein gets one entry after TCRdb re-called the RT-PCR reads with MiXCR. Here the sample spans around 850,000 distinct CDR3 sequences, about 18% being singletons. Here the sequenced sample was PBMCs from blood, taken about 5 days after vaccination. The receptors here all came from a man aged 45-60 years who received an inactivated influenza vaccine. CDR3s include the opening cysteine and the closing phenylalanine or tryptophan. The D gene is left open where the match is weak. Rows may omit the clone size; those that give it use once, few, many or a size class.

J gene,V gene,clone size,D gene,CDR3 protein,CDR3 DNA
TRBJ2-3,TRBV20-1,-,-,CSARDRKGGTDTQYF,TGCAGTGCTAGAGATCGGAAGGGTGGGACAGATACGCAGTATTTT
TRBJ1-2,TRBV6-7,few,-,CASSIRSPYGYTF,TGTGCCAGCAGTATACGTTCCCCGTATGGCTACACCTTC
TRBJ1-4,TRBV20-1,few,TRBD1,CSARDPTGGATNEKLFF,TGCAGTGCTAGAGATCCAACAGGGGGGGCAACTAATGAAAAACTGTTTTTT
TRBJ2-1,TRBV18,-,-,CASSPRANSYNEQFF,TGTGCCAGCTCACCACGCGCAAACTCCTACAATGAGCAGTTCTTC
TRBJ1-3,TRBV12-3/TRBV12-4,-,-,CASSELTGSGNTIYF,TGTGCCAGCAGTGAGTTGACAGGCTCTGGAAACACCATATATTTT
TRBJ1-1,TRBV7-9,few,-,CASSLEDLGTEAFF,TGTGCCAGCAGCTTAGAAGACCTGGGGACTGAAGCTTTCTTT
TRBJ2-1,TRBV4-3,few,TRBD2,CASSQVITGGHYNEQFF,TGCGCCAGCAGCCAAGTCATAACGGGGGGGCACTACAATGAGCAGTTCTTC
TRBJ1-2,TRBV7-9,-,TRBD1,CASSLGGTGARGYTF,TGTGCCAGCAGCTTAGGCGGGACAGGGGCCAGGGGCTACACCTTC
TRBJ2-1,TRBV7-6,few,TRBD2,CASSRVGLAGAGNEQFF,TGTGCCAGCAGCCGTGTGGGACTAGCGGGAGCCGGGAATGAGCAGTTCTTC
TRBJ2-1,TRBV20-1,few,TRBD1,CSAPGQGPRNEQFF,TGCAGTGCCCCCGGACAGGGGCCCCGCAATGAGCAGTTCTTC
TRBJ2-7,TRBV5-5,few,-,CASSLGTDPYEQYF,TGTGCCAGCAGCTTAGGGACGGACCCCTACGAGCAGTACTTC
TRBJ2-1,TRBV10-3,few,TRBD2,CAISDGASGRDEQFF,TGTGCCATCAGCGACGGTGCTAGCGGGAGGGATGAGCAGTTCTTC
TRBJ2-3,TRBV20-1,few,-,CSATALGTSTDTQYF,TGCAGTGCTACGGCCTTGGGGACTAGCACAGATACGCAGTATTTT
TRBJ2-7,TRBV5-1,-,-,CASSLDSAGSEQYF,TGCGCCAGCAGCTTGGACTCGGCGGGAAGCGAGCAGTACTTC
TRBJ2-5,TRBV12-3/TRBV12-4,once,-,CASSFAQGETQYF,TGTGCCAGCAGTTTTGCACAGGGCGAGACCCAGTACTTC
TRBJ1-1,TRBV12-3/TRBV12-4,few,TRBD1,CASRYSGTAKNTEAFF,TGTGCCAGCAGGTATTCCGGGACAGCTAAGAACACTGAAGCTTTCTTT
TRBJ2-5,TRBV4-2,-,TRBD2,CASSRPGGGEETQYF,TGTGCCAGCAGCCGTCCGGGAGGAGGGGAGGAGACCCAGTACTTC
TRBJ1-5,TRBV30,-,-,CAWNRYSNQPQHF,TGTGCCTGGAACCGGTATAGCAATCAGCCCCAGCATTTT
TRBJ1-6,TRBV4-3,-,-,CASSQVPYGSSYNSPLHF,TGCGCCAGCAGCCAAGTGCCGTACGGGAGCTCCTATAATTCACCCCTCCACTTT
TRBJ2-7,TRBV6-5,few,-,CASSYGTTGEQYF,TGTGCCAGCAGTTACGGGACCACGGGGGAGCAGTACTTC
TRBJ2-5,TRBV7-9,-,TRBD2,CASSPKWTSEETQYF,TGTGCCAGCAGCCCAAAATGGACTAGCGAAGAGACCCAGTACTTC
TRBJ1-2,TRBV7-9,-,-,CASSLSTTRIYGYTF,TGTGCCAGCAGCTTAAGTACCACGAGGATCTATGGCTACACCTTC
TRBJ2-2,TRBV5-6,-,TRBD2,CASSLPASGSGELFF,TGTGCCAGCAGCTTGCCAGCTAGCGGGAGCGGGGAGCTGTTTTTT
TRBJ2-7,TRBV28,few,-,CASSFGDRREQYF,TGTGCCAGCAGTTTTGGGGATAGGAGAGAGCAGTACTTC
TRBJ2-3,TRBV20-1,many,-,CSARIPASTDTQYF,TGCAGTGCTAGAATCCCGGCTAGCACAGATACGCAGTATTTT
TRBJ2-2,TRBV12-3/TRBV12-4,-,-,CASSFGRFANTGELFF,TGTGCCAGCAGTTTTGGACGGTTCGCGAACACCGGGGAGCTGTTTTTT
TRBJ2-1,TRBV28,-,TRBD1,CASSLGWTGGYNEQFF,TGTGCCAGCAGTCTTGGGTGGACAGGGGGATACAATGAGCAGTTCTTC
TRBJ2-7,TRBV12-3/TRBV12-4,many,TRBD2,CASRGLADFSYEQYF,TGTGCCAGCAGAGGACTAGCGGACTTTTCCTACGAGCAGTACTTC
TRBJ2-5,TRBV5-6,many,-,CASSLVGGPETQYF,TGTGCCAGCAGCTTGGTCGGGGGGCCAGAGACCCAGTACTTC
TRBJ2-7,TRBV9,few,-,CASSVGAGPGLYYEQYF,TGTGCCAGCAGCGTAGGGGCAGGCCCGGGGCTTTACTACGAGCAGTACTTC
TRBJ1-2,TRBV27,-,TRBD1,CASSGQGGNYGYTF,TGTGCCAGCAGTGGCCAGGGGGGTAACTATGGCTACACCTTC
TRBJ2-5,TRBV6-2/TRBV6-3,-,-,CASSYPPGLFDF,TGTGCCAGCAGTTACCCCCCGGGTCTCTTTGACTTC
TRBJ2-1,TRBV27,few,TRBD2,CASSWIAGGPMRQFF,TGTGCCAGCAGTTGGATAGCGGGAGGTCCAATGAGGCAGTTCTTC
TRBJ2-1,TRBV20-1,many,-,CSARFGNEQFF,TGCAGTGCTAGGTTCGGCAATGAGCAGTTCTTC
TRBJ2-1,TRBV18,few,TRBD1,CASSPTTGKIGEQFF,TGTGCCAGCTCACCAACGACAGGGAAAATTGGTGAGCAGTTCTTC
TRBJ2-1,TRBV12-3/TRBV12-4,-,-,CASRATGYNEQFF,TGTGCCAGCAGAGCCACAGGGTACAATGAGCAGTTCTTC
TRBJ2-3,TRBV9,-,-,CASSVGRSGPNTDTQYF,TGTGCCAGCAGCGTAGGCCGCTCGGGGCCGAACACAGATACGCAGTATTTT